This entry features one T cell receptor (beta chain) sequence. An end of the junction does not agree with germline; a read error may underlie this. This entry is derived from a study of blood T cell repertoires in COVID-19. Study overall: T cells, B-cell-depleted T cells, or PBMCs provided the cDNA or gDNA that served as material.

Using immunoSEQ multiplex PCR, the repertoire was profiled, and TCRdb retains in-frame clones only, with some absent. This table has under 250,000 clones, 86% appearing once. CDR3 length: 14 amino acids. The germline gives CDR1 MNHNS, CDR2 SASEGT. Seattle participants joined during active infection and were tracked over time. The sample comprised peripheral blood. The TCR sequence derives from a woman at least 80 years old with COVID-19, enrolled during active disease. The J gene is TRBJ1-1, the V gene TRBV6-1; D gene unclear. CDR3 sequence: CASSEGPENTEAFF. The CDR3 bases are TGTGCCAGTAGTGAAGGGCCCGAAAACACTGAAGCTTTCTTT.